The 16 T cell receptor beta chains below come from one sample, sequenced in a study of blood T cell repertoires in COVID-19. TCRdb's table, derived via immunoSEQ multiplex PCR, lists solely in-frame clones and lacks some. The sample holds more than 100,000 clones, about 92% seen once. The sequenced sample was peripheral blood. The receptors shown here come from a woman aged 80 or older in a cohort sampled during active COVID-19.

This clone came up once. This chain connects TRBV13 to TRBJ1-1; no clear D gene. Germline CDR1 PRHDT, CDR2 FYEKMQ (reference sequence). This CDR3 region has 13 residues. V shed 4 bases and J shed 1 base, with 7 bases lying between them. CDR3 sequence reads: CASSSGGNTEAFF. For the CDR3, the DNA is TGTGCCAGCAGCTCCGGAGGGAACACTGAAGCTTTCTTT.

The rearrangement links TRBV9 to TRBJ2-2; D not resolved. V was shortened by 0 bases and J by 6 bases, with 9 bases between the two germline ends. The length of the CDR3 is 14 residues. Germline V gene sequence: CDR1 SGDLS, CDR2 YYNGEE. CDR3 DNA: TGTGCCAGCAGCGTAGAGGCTAGAGCCGGGGAGCTGTTTTTT. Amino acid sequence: CASSVEARAGELFF. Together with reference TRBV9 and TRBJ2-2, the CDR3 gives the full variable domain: DSGVTQTPKHLITATGQRVTLRCSPRSGDLSVYWYQQSLDQGLQFLIQYYNGEERAKGNILERFSAQQFPDLHSELNLSSLELGDSALYFCASSVEARAGELFFGEGSRLTVL.

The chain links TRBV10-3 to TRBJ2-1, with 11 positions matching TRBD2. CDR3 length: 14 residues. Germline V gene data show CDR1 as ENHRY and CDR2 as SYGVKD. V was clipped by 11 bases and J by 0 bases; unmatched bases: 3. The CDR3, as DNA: TGTGCCGCCACTAGCGGGAGCTCCTACAATGAGCAGTTCTTC. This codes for CAATSGSSYNEQFF.

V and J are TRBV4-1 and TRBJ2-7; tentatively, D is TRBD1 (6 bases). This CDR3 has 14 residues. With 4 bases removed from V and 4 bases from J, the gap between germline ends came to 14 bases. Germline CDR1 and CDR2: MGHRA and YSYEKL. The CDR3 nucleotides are TGCGCCAGCAGCCCAGGGGCCTGGGAATACGAGCAGTACTTC. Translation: CASSPGAWEYEQYF.

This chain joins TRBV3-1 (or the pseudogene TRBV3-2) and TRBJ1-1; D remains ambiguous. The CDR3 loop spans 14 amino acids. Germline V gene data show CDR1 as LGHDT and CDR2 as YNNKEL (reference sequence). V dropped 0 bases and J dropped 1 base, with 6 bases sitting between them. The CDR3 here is CASSQEGENTEAFF. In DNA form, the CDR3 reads TGTGCCAGCAGCCAAGAGGGCGAGAACACTGAAGCTTTCTTT.

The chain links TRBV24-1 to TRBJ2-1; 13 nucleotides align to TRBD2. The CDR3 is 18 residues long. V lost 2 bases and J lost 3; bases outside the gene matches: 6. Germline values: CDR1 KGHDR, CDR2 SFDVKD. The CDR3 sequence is CATSDSGLAGDLYNEQFF. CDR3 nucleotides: TGTGCCACCAGTGATTCCGGACTAGCGGGAGATCTCTACAATGAGCAGTTCTTC.

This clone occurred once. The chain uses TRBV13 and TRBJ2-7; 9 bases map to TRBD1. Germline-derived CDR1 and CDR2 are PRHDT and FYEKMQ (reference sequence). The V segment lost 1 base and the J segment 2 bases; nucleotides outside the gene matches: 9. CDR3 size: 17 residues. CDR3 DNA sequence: TGTGCCAGCAGCTTAGATACCCCGGGACAGGGTGCCTACGAGCAGTACTTC. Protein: CASSLDTPGQGAYEQYF. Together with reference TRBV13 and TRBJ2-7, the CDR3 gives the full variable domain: AAGVIQSPRHLIKEKRETATLKCYPIPRHDTVYWYQQGPGQDPQFLISFYEKMQSDKGSIPDRFSAQQFSDYHSELNMSSLELGDSALYFCASSLDTPGQGAYEQYFGPGTRLTVT.

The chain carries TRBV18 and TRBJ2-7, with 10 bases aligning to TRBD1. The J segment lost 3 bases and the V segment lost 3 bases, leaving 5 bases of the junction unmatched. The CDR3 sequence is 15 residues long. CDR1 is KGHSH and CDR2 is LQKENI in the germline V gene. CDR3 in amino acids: CASSPGTGAVYEQYF. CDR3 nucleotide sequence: TGTGCCAGCTCACCCGGGACAGGGGCCGTCTACGAGCAGTACTTC. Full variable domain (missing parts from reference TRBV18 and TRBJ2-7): NAGVMQNPRHLVRRRGQEARLRCSPMKGHSHVYWYRQLPEEGLKFMVYLQKENIIDESGMPKERFSAEFPKEGPSILRIQQVVRGDSAAYFCASSPGTGAVYEQYFGPGTRLTVT.

CDR3 coding DNA: TGTGCCAGCAGTGAAGGACAGGGCGCTGGAAACACCATATATTTT. It translates to CASSEGQGAGNTIYF. The rearrangement uses TRBV2 and TRBJ1-3; 7 bases line up with TRBD1. This CDR3 comprises 15 residues. Trimming cost V 1 base and J 2 bases; bases outside gene matches: 2. Germline CDR1 and CDR2: SNHLY and FYNNEI.

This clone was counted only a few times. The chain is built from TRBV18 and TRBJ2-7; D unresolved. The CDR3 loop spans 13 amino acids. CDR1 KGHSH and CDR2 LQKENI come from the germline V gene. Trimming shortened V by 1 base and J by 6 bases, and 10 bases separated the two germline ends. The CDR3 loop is CASSPRQAGEQYF. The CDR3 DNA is TGTGCCAGCTCACCACGTCAGGCTGGCGAGCAGTACTTC.

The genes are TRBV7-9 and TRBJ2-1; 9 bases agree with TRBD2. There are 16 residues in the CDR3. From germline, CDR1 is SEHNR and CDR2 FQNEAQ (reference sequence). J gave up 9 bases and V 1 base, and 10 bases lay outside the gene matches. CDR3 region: CASSLVVGGGAGEQFF. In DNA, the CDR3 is TGTGCCAGCAGCTTAGTTGTCGGCGGGGGGGCCGGTGAGCAGTTCTTC.

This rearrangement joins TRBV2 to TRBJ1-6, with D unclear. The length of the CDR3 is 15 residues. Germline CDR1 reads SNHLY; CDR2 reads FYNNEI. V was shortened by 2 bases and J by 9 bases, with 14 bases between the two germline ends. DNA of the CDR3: TGTGCCAGCAGTGAAAGCCCAACCCCGGGTTCACCCCTCCACTTT. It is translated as CASSESPTPGSPLHF. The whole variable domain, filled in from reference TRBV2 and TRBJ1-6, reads EPEVTQTPSHQVTQMGQEVILRCVPISNHLYFYWYRQILGQKVEFLVSFYNNEISEKSEIFDDQFSVERPDGSNFTLKIRSTKLEDSAMYFCASSESPTPGSPLHFGNGTRLTVT.

The CDR3 DNA follows: TGTGCCAGCAGGATGATACAGGGGACTAGCAATCAGCCCCAGCATTTT. Amino acid sequence: CASRMIQGTSNQPQHF. The chain has TRBV28 and TRBJ1-5; 7 bases map to TRBD1. CDR1 is MDHEN and CDR2 is SYDVKM in the germline V gene. V dropped 6 bases and J dropped 0; count of bases not matched to a gene: 8. The CDR3 length is 16 residues.

CDR3 bases: TGTGCCAGGTGGACACTCTATAATTCACCCCTCCACTTT. Translation: CARWTLYNSPLHF. The chain joins TRBV10-3 to TRBJ1-6; D possibly corresponds to TRBD1 (5 bases). The CDR3 spans 13 residues. Looked up from germline, CDR1 is ENHRY and CDR2 is SYGVKD. Trimming removed 10 bases from V and 3 bases from J, with 10 bases in between.

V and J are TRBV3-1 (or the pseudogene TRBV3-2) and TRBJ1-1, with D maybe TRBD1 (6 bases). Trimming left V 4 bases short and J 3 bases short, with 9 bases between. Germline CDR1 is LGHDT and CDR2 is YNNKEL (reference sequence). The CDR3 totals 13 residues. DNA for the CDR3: TGTGCCAGCAGCCCTGGGGGCTACACTGAAGCTTTCTTT. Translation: CASSPGGYTEAFF.

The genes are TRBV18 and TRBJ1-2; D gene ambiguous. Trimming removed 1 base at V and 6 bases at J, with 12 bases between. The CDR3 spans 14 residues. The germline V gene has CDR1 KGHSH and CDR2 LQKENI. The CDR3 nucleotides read TGTGCCAGCTCACCACTGTTGTCGCCGGATGGCTACACCTTC. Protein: CASSPLLSPDGYTF.